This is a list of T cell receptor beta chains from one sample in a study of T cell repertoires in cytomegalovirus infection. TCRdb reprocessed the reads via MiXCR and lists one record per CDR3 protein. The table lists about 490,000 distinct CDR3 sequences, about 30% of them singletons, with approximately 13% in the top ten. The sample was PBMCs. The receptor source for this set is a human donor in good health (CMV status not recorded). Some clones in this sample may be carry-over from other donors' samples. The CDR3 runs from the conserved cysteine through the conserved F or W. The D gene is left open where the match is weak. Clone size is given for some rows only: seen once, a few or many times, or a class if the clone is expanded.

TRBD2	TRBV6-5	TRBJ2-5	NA	CASKPAGGGETQYF	TGTGCCAGCAAACCAGCGGGAGGGGGGGAGACCCAGTACTTC
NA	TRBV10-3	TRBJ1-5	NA	CAISEVNQPQHF	TGTGCCATCAGTGAGGTCAATCAGCCCCAGCATTTT
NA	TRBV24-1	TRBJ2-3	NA	CATSNRGKTDTQYF	TGTGCCACCTCTAATCGGGGGAAGACAGATACGCAGTATTTT
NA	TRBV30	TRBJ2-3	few	CAWSRQGADTQYF	TGTGCCTGGAGTAGGCAGGGTGCCGATACGCAGTATTTT
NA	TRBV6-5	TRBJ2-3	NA	CASSYSRSMQTDTQYF	TGTGCCAGCAGTTACTCGAGAAGTATGCAGACAGATACGCAGTATTTT
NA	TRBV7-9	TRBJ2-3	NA	CASSPTGTDSTDTQYF	TGTGCCAGCAGCCCAACAGGGACGGATAGCACAGATACGCAGTATTTT
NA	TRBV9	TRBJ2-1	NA	CASSVGMTGSHNEQFF	TGTGCCAGCAGCGTCGGTATGACCGGGTCCCACAATGAGCAGTTCTTC
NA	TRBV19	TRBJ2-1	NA	CASSRGAGDEQFF	TGTGCCAGTAGTAGGGGGGCGGGGGACGAGCAGTTCTTC
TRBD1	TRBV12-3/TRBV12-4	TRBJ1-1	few	CASSQGVTEAFF	TGTGCCAGCAGTCAGGGGGTGACTGAAGCTTTCTTT
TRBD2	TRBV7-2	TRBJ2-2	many	CASSPLGLTITGELFF	TGTGCCAGCAGCCCCCTGGGACTAACCATCACCGGGGAGCTGTTTTTT
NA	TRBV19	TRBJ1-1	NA	CASGTEVWEAFF	TGTGCCAGCGGGACGGAAGTTTGGGAAGCTTTCTTT
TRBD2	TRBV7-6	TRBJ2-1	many	CASSQRTSGRDGNEQFF	TGTGCCAGCAGCCAAAGGACTAGCGGGAGGGATGGCAATGAGCAGTTCTTC
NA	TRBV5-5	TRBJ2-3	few	CASSFPGHPDTQYF	TGTGCCAGCAGCTTCCCTGGCCACCCAGATACGCAGTATTTT
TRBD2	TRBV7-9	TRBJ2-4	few	CASSLTSGAPNIQYF	TGTGCCAGCAGCTTGACTAGCGGGGCCCCAAACATTCAGTACTTC
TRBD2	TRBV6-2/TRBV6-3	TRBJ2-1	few	CASSYSTSGSSYNEQFF	TGTGCCAGCAGTTACTCGACTAGCGGGAGCTCCTACAATGAGCAGTTCTTC
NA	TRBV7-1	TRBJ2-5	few	CASSPSGGSETQYF	TGTGCCAGCAGCCCCTCAGGGGGGTCAGAGACCCAGTACTTC
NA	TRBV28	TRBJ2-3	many	CASSPVGGGAGTDTQYF	TGTGCCAGCAGCCCGGTGGGGGGCGGGGCGGGTACAGATACGCAGTATTTT
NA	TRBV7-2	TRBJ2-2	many	CASSPAGSIGELFF	TGTGCCAGCAGCCCCGCGGGAAGTATCGGGGAGCTGTTTTTT
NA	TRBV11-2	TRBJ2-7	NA	CASSSATGSYEQYF	TGTGCCAGCAGCTCCGCCACAGGGAGCTACGAGCAGTACTTC
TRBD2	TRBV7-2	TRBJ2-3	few	CASSYGLAGGPADTQYF	TGTGCCAGCAGCTACGGACTAGCGGGAGGGCCGGCAGATACGCAGTATTTT
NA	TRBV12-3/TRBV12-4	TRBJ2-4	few	CASSLMEGAKNIQYF	TGTGCCAGCAGTTTAATGGAGGGAGCCAAAAACATTCAGTACTTC
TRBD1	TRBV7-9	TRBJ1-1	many	CASSMGQVNPEAFF	TGTGCCAGCAGCATGGGACAGGTCAATCCTGAAGCTTTCTTT
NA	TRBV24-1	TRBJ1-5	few	CATSDTAQAQPQHF	TGTGCCACCAGTGATACCGCGCAGGCCCAGCCCCAGCATTTT
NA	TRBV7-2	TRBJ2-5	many	CASSLTGFSETQYF	TGTGCCAGCAGCTTAACTGGGTTCTCAGAGACCCAGTACTTC
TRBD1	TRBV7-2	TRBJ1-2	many	CASSFNRGDGYTF	TGTGCCAGCAGCTTCAACAGGGGGGATGGCTACACCTTC
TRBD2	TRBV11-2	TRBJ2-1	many	CASSLGSGGYNEQFF	TGTGCCAGCAGCTTAGGGAGCGGGGGTTACAATGAGCAGTTCTTC
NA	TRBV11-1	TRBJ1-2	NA	CASSPSLVYGYTF	TGTGCCAGCAGCCCCTCCCTCGTCTATGGCTACACCTTC
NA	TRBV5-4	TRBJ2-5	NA	CASSSQDTRTGTQYF	TGTGCCAGCAGCTCGCAAGACACACGGACGGGGACCCAGTACTTC
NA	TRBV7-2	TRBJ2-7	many	CASNHRGAEPYEQYF	TGTGCCAGCAACCACCGCGGGGCGGAACCCTACGAGCAGTACTTC
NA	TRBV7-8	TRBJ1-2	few	CASTQAKDRFYGYTF	TGTGCCAGTACCCAAGCGAAGGACAGATTCTATGGCTACACCTTC
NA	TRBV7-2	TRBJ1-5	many	CASSLSQGLSNQPQHF	TGTGCCAGCAGCTTGTCACAGGGCTTGAGCAATCAGCCCCAGCATTTT
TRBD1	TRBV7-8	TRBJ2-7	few	CASSLPGQGYEQYF	TGTGCCAGCAGCTTACCGGGACAGGGGTACGAGCAGTACTTC
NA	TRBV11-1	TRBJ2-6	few	CASSARGGANVLTF	TGTGCCAGCAGCGCACGAGGGGGGGCCAACGTCCTGACTTTC
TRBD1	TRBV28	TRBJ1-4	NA	CASSEQGALEKLFF	TGTGCCAGCAGTGAACAGGGGGCGCTTGAAAAACTGTTTTTT
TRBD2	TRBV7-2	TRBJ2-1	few	CASSPTSGRVDEQFF	TGTGCCAGCAGCCCCACTAGCGGGAGGGTCGATGAGCAGTTCTTC
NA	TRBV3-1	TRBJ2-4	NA	CASSSRGNIQYF	TGTGCCAGCAGCAGCCGAGGAAACATTCAGTACTTC
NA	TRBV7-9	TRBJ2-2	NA	CASSDSADYTGELFF	TGTGCCAGCAGCGATTCGGCGGACTACACCGGGGAGCTGTTTTTT
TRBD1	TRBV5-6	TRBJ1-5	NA	CASSLVGQPYQPQHF	TGTGCCAGCAGCTTGGTGGGACAGCCCTATCAGCCCCAGCATTTT
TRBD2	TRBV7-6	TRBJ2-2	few	CASRLGTSVATGELFF	TGTGCCAGCAGACTAGGGACTAGCGTGGCCACCGGGGAGCTGTTTTTT
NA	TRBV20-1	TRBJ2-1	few	CSARGTVGNEQFF	TGCAGTGCTAGGGGGACGGTTGGGAATGAGCAGTTCTTC
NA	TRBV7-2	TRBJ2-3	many	CASSLVTTSRPDTQYF	TGTGCCAGCAGCTTAGTTACTACTAGCAGGCCAGATACGCAGTATTTT
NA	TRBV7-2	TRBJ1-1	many	CASSPYTEAFF	TGTGCCAGCAGCCCCTACACTGAAGCTTTCTTT
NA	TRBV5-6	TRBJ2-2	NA	CASSLGDRYTGELFF	TGTGCCAGCAGCTTGGGGGACCGGTACACCGGGGAGCTGTTTTTT